This T cell receptor (beta chain) comes out of a study of TIL therapy for anti-PD-1-resistant metastatic lung cancer (dated by TCRdb to 2020 to 2022). A note on the overall study: A median age of around 56 years (range about 38-75) and a median tumor PD-L1 proportion score of roughly 5.8% were recorded among enrolled patients. The cohort was predominantly lung adenocarcinoma, with a handful of EGFR-mutant and two ALK-rearranged tumors, and half of patients were current or former smokers. Across the cohort, whole-exome sequencing showed a median non-synonymous tumor mutation burden of roughly 1.5 mutations per megabase. Tumor and peripheral blood T cell receptor beta sequencing was used to track clonotypes across tumor, expanded TIL product and serial blood samples.

There are a few counts of this clone. No cognate antigen has been identified for it. There are no base qualities to consult, and no much larger clone falls within one base. The immunoSEQ v3 hsTCRB kit was used to amplify TCR beta CDR3 regions from genomic DNA through bias-controlled multiplex PCR. An Illumina NextSeq 500 was used to sequence the TCR libraries, reaching 1.5 million to 2 million read pairs at survey level or about 4.5-6 million at deep level. In the source study's methods: Clonality was reported by immunoSEQ Analyzer software, which also assigned V, D and J genes and filtered out non-productive sequences. To compare repertoires between infused TIL and blood, productive Simpson clonality was used along with the Morisita overlap index of productive TRB rearrangements. TCRdb stores this immuneACCESS table with in-frame sequences only. Part of the clones is absent; in the studies checked, under half of the shortfall reflects unresolved V genes, and no reason is known for the rest. For V, J and clone size, that table is used; D and trimming come from the DNA. This sample has thousands of clones in its table, and about 66% of those were observed once. The leading ten clones occupy around a sixth of the sample.

The investigation overall reported the following: Higher clonality and lower diversity were observed in expanded TIL cultures than in baseline intratumoral T cells (median clonality around 6% vs 30%, p < 0.0001). High clonal turnover was observed in TIL culture, with many enriched product clones not detected in the baseline tumor, which suggested clonal contraction rather than faithful expansion. Because the cohort was highly selected, with more treatment-naive, never-smoker and oncogene-addicted patients than is typical, generalizability is limited. The study protocol defined all tumor marker inferences as exploratory.

The germline V and J ends show losses of 0 bases and 8 bases respectively, and no gene match explains 7 bases of the junction. The CDR3 numbers 14 residues from cysteine through phenylalanine. Only the CDR3 DNA is retained, 42 bases long and in frame from the first base. In the germline V gene, CDR1 corresponds to SGDLS and CDR2 to YYNGEE. The time point label, read with the paper, signifies: pre-treatment sample, taken before nivolumab and TIL therapy. The baseline tumor samples, taken from the same resection that was used to grow TIL, were excised metastases, most often pleural nodules or supraclavicular lymph nodes. Before any PD-1/PD-L1 blockade was given, tumors were harvested, nivolumab was then administered, and patients who progressed went on to receive lymphodepletion, an infusion of expanded TIL, and IL-2. Adults with stage 4 NSCLC were enrolled from October 2017 to early 2020 in a dual-center phase I trial. Samples came from a single-arm, open-label phase I trial of tumor-infiltrating lymphocyte therapy with nivolumab in advanced non-small cell lung cancer. Portions of each resected tumor were snap-frozen in liquid nitrogen and were stored at -80 degrees C. Tumor regions of interest were selected on H&E sections by laser-capture macrodissection, were pulverized into 15 mg aliquots, and were extracted with Qiagen Allprep kits.

This receptor was obtained from a person between 25 and 79 years old with non-small cell lung cancer. The source was tumor tissue, collected at baseline. The rearrangement joined TRBV9 to TRBJ1-2, with 7 bases in between that match TRBD1. The CDR3 corresponds to CASSVVRQGIGYTF. The sequenced DNA is TGTGCCAGCAGCGTAGTGAGACAGGGAATCGGCTACACCTTC.